The clone carrying this T cell receptor (beta chain) has a handful of counts. The antigen is undetermined. The data are from a study of cytomegalovirus exposure and HLA in healthy donors. Overall study: HLA-typed donors were the source of some 80 million unique TCRs, which an early data release held. Findings and caveats of the study: The study found most TCR sequences rare, yet found some public TCRs in many donors.

The CDR3 has 15 amino acids. The trim removed 5 bases at V and 7 bases at J, leaving 13 bases unmatched. Looked up from germline, CDR1 is SGHTA and CDR2 is FQGNSA. PCR employed 60 Vbeta and 13 Jbeta primers. TCRdb keeps only in-frame clones here, not all; method: immunoSEQ multiplex PCR. The sample comprises 150,000 to 180,000 clones, around 84% of which are singletons, and about 5.6% rests with the top ten. V gene TRBV7-2 combines with J gene TRBJ1-2, with 7 bases that match TRBD1. Sequencing was performed on PBMCs. The receptor's source is a woman in her thirties or forties in good health and CMV-seropositive. CDR3 bases: TGTGCCAGCAGCATGATACAGGGGAGCCCCCGTGGCTACACCTTC. This translates into CASSMIQGSPRGYTF. The full variable domain, completed using reference TRBV7-2 and TRBJ1-2, is GAGVSQSPSNKVTEKGKDVELRCDPISGHTALYWYRQSLGQGLEFLIYFQGNSAPDKSGLPSDRFSAERTGGSVSTLTIQRTQQEDSAVYLCASSMIQGSPRGYTFGSGTRLTVV.